This entry features one T cell receptor (beta chain) sequence. V lost 5 bases and J lost 2, with 16 bases in between. Germline V gene data show CDR1 as MNHNY and CDR2 as SVGAGI (reference sequence). The CDR3 length is 16 residues. Primers: 60 Vbeta forward and 13 Jbeta reverse. Method: immunoSEQ multiplex PCR; TCRdb's copy keeps in-frame clones and lacks some. The data show 90,000 to 120,000 clones, with around 69% seen just once and 2% to 3% held by the top ten. The data are from a study of cytomegalovirus exposure and HLA in healthy donors. The sequencing input was PBMCs. The TCR sequence derives from a man in his late teens or twenties in good health and CMV-seronegative. V is TRBV6-6 and J is TRBJ1-5; the D is unclear. CDR3 residues: CASSPRSAGGNQPQHF. The CDR3 bases are TGTGCCAGCAGTCCAAGGTCCGCCGGGGGCAATCAGCCCCAGCATTTT.